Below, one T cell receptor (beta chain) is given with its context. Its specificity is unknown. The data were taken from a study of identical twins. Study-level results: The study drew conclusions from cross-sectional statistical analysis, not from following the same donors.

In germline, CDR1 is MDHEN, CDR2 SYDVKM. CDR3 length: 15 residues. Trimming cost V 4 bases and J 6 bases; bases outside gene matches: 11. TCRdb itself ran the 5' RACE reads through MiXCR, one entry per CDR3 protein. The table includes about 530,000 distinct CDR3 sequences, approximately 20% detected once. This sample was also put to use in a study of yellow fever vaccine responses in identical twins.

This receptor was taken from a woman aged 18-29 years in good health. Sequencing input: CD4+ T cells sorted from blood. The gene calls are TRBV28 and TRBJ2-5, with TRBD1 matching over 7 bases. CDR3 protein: CASSSAGTEEKTQYF. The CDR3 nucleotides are TGTGCCAGCAGTTCGGCCGGGACAGAAGAAAAGACCCAGTACTTC.